Listed below are T cell receptor beta chains from one sample, sequenced in a study of CD8 T cells in Susac syndrome. TCRdb reprocessed the immunoSEQ multiplex PCR reads via MiXCR and lists one record per CDR3 protein. The sample carries around 140,000 distinct CDR3 sequences, around 95% recorded once. Sequencing used CD4+ T cells from PBMCs. The receptors derive from a human donor with Susac syndrome. CDR3s include the opening cysteine and the closing phenylalanine or tryptophan. Fields, in order: V gene, clone size, D gene, J gene, CDR3 protein, CDR3 DNA. The D gene is left open where the match is weak. Where a row states a size, it is once, few, many or the class of an expanded clone; other rows omit it.

TRBV24-1,NA,NA,TRBJ2-3,CATSDFGGGTDTQYF,TGTGCCACCAGTGATTTCGGCGGGGGCACAGATACGCAGTATTTT
TRBV6-1,NA,TRBD1,TRBJ1-6,CASSTGGINSPLHF,TGTGCCAGCAGTACAGGGGGAATTAATTCACCCCTCCACTTT
TRBV30,NA,NA,TRBJ2-1,CAWARSDEQFF,TGTGCCTGGGCGCGGTCCGATGAGCAGTTCTTC
TRBV20-1,NA,TRBD1,TRBJ2-2,CSARDWGQGDTGELFF,TGCAGTGCTAGAGATTGGGGACAGGGAGACACCGGGGAGCTGTTTTTT
TRBV12-3/TRBV12-4,NA,NA,TRBJ2-3,CASSFSAATDTQYF,TGTGCCAGCAGTTTTTCGGCGGCCACAGATACGCAGTATTTT
TRBV6-6,NA,NA,TRBJ2-5,CASGNGGGGQETQYF,TGTGCCAGCGGAAATGGTGGAGGGGGGCAAGAGACCCAGTACTTC
TRBV14,once,NA,TRBJ2-1,CASSQEPTSNEQFF,TGTGCCAGCAGCCAGGAGCCAACTAGCAATGAGCAGTTCTTC
TRBV7-2,NA,NA,TRBJ2-5,CASSLGQPRGRETQYF,TGTGCCAGCAGCTTAGGACAGCCTCGTGGAAGAGAGACCCAGTACTTC
TRBV7-2,NA,TRBD2,TRBJ2-1,CASSSSSGYNEQFF,TGTGCCAGCAGCTCTTCTAGCGGATACAATGAGCAGTTCTTC
TRBV20-1,NA,NA,TRBJ2-7,CSATGGQIYEQYF,TGCAGTGCCACAGGTGGGCAGATCTACGAGCAGTACTTC
TRBV30,NA,NA,TRBJ1-1,CARTMNTEAFF,TGTGCCCGGACTATGAACACTGAAGCTTTCTTT
TRBV7-9,NA,TRBD1,TRBJ1-2,CASSPGTGDYGYTF,TGTGCCAGCAGTCCCGGGACAGGGGACTATGGCTACACCTTC
TRBV5-8,NA,NA,TRBJ1-2,CADLGRQPYGYTF,TGTGCCGACCTAGGAAGGCAGCCCTATGGCTACACCTTC
TRBV28,NA,TRBD2,TRBJ2-7,CASSLVAGGYEQYF,TGTGCCAGCAGTTTAGTAGCGGGGGGCTACGAGCAGTACTTC
TRBV6-1,NA,NA,TRBJ1-5,CASSEPAGEQPQHF,TGTGCCAGCAGTGAACCGGCAGGGGAACAGCCCCAGCATTTT
TRBV27,NA,TRBD2,TRBJ2-1,CASSLQREGYNEQFF,TGTGCCAGCAGTTTACAGCGGGAGGGCTACAATGAGCAGTTCTTC
TRBV5-1,NA,TRBD2,TRBJ2-1,CASSRGGDMNEQFF,TGCGCCAGCAGCCGGGGGGGCGATATGAATGAGCAGTTCTTC
TRBV20-1,NA,NA,TRBJ2-5,CSARVEGSWETQYF,TGCAGTGCTAGAGTAGAGGGGTCGTGGGAGACCCAGTACTTC